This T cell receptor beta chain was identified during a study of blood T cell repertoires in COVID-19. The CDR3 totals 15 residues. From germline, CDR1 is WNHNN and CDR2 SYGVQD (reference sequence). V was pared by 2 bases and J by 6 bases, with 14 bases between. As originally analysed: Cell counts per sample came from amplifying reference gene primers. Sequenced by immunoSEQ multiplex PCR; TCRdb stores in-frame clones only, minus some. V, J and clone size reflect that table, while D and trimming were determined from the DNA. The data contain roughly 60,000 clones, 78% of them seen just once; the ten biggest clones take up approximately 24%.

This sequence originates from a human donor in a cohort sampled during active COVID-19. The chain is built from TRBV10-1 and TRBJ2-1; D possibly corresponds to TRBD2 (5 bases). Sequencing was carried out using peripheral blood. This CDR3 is CASSEQRLALNEQFF. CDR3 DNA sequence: TGCGCCAGCAGTGAGCAGCGTCTAGCTCTCAATGAGCAGTTCTTC.